Listed here are 10 T cell receptor beta chains from one sample, sequenced in a study of blood T cell repertoires in COVID-19. Some clones are missing from TCRdb's copy, which holds only in-frame ones; the method was immunoSEQ multiplex PCR. This table has around 340,000 clones, about 83% appearing once. Sequenced input: peripheral blood. These receptor sequences come from a man between 25 and 39 years old with active or convalescent COVID-19.

This clone was seen a single time. The V gene is TRBV6-2 or TRBV6-3, the J gene TRBJ2-7, with a tentative D call TRBD1 (5 bases). Trimming stripped 3 bases from V and 3 bases from J, with 12 bases between. Germline-derived CDR1 and CDR2 are MNHEY and SVGEGT. CDR3 length: 14 amino acids. Here the CDR3 DNA reads TGTGCCAGCAGTTATACAGGTGGCTACTACGAGCAGTACTTC. Translating it yields CASSYTGGYYEQYF.

The chain's CDR3 is CASRGRERNYGYTF. For the CDR3, the DNA is TGTGCCAGCAGAGGGAGGGAACGGAACTATGGCTACACCTTC. V is TRBV6-5 and J is TRBJ1-2; no clear D gene. Germline V gene sequence: CDR1 MNHEY, CDR2 SVGAGI. Trimming left V 6 bases short and J 2 bases short, with 13 bases between. The CDR3 runs 14 residues.

In its sample, this clone was seen a few times. The V and J genes are TRBV6-4 and TRBJ2-7; TRBD2 matches at 14 bases. V lost 6 bases and J lost 2; bases outside the gene matches: 3. The germline gives CDR1 MRHNA, CDR2 SNTAGT. The CDR3 totals 15 residues. The CDR3 DNA sequence: TGTGCCAGCAGCCCGACTAGCGGGGGGGCCTACGAGCAGTACTTC. Its translation: CASSPTSGGAYEQYF.

To note about this clone: Other DNA sequences in the same sample also yield this CDR3. The chain uses TRBV7-9 and TRBJ1-2; tentative D call: TRBD1 (6 bases). The CDR3 covers 12 residues. CDR1 and CDR2 (germline): SEHNR, FQNEAQ (reference sequence). Trimming removed 3 bases from V and 5 bases from J, with 7 bases in between. CDR3 protein: CASSFQGYGYTF. The DNA of the CDR3 is TGTGCCAGCAGCTTTCAGGGGTATGGCTACACCTTC.

The rearrangement joins TRBV10-3 to TRBJ2-1, with 15 bases matching TRBD2. Germline V gives CDR1 ENHRY, CDR2 SYGVKD. There are 15 residues in the CDR3. Trimming cost V 4 bases and J 7 bases; bases outside gene matches: 2. This chain's CDR3 is CAISGGTSGRNEQFF. CDR3 DNA sequence: TGTGCCATCAGTGGGGGGACTAGCGGGAGGAATGAGCAGTTCTTC.

Comments on this clone: Other DNA sequences of this sample code for an identical CDR3. The chain joins TRBV5-1 to TRBJ2-3; D gene unclear. The length of the CDR3 is 14 residues. Germline V lookup: CDR1 SGHRS, CDR2 YFSETQ. Trimming took off 0 bases at V and 0 bases at J, with 5 bases between the two ends. CDR3 bases: TGCGCCAGCAGCTTGGGTCCTAGCACAGATACGCAGTATTTT. This encodes CASSLGPSTDTQYF.

The CDR3 sequence is CASRPQGRDEQYF. Here the CDR3 DNA reads TGTGCCAGCAGACCACAGGGAAGGGACGAGCAGTACTTC. V gene TRBV12-3 or TRBV12-4 combines with J gene TRBJ2-7; tentative D call: TRBD1 (6 bases). The CDR3 is 13 residues long. V dropped 6 bases and J dropped 5 bases, with 14 bases sitting between them.

The chain employs TRBV24-1 and TRBJ2-7, with D unclear. This CDR3 has 13 amino acids. Looked up from germline, CDR1 is KGHDR and CDR2 is SFDVKD. The V end was cut by 2 bases, the J end by 3 bases, with 7 bases between. The CDR3: CATSDSHNYEQYF. CDR3 DNA: TGTGCCACCAGTGATTCGCACAACTACGAGCAGTACTTC.

The chain couples TRBV30 to TRBJ2-3, with 10 bases aligning to TRBD2. Germline V gene lookup returns CDR1 GTSNPN and CDR2 SVGIG (reference sequence). Germline trimming cut 5 bases from V and 4 bases from J; bases unmatched to any gene: 12. The CDR3 is 16 residues long. The CDR3 sequence is CAWEIGSSGGADTQYF. The CDR3 bases are TGTGCCTGGGAGATAGGTTCTAGCGGGGGCGCAGATACGCAGTATTTT.

As DNA, the CDR3 is TGTGCCAGCAGCGTAGTAGGTGGGGGGGCCGGAGAGACCCAGTACTTC. This gives the protein CASSVVGGGAGETQYF. This rearrangement joins TRBV9 to TRBJ2-5; D perhaps matches TRBD2 (7 bases). This CDR3 comprises 16 residues. The V end was cut by 0 bases, the J end by 4 bases, with 16 bases between. Per germline, CDR1 SGDLS and CDR2 YYNGEE.